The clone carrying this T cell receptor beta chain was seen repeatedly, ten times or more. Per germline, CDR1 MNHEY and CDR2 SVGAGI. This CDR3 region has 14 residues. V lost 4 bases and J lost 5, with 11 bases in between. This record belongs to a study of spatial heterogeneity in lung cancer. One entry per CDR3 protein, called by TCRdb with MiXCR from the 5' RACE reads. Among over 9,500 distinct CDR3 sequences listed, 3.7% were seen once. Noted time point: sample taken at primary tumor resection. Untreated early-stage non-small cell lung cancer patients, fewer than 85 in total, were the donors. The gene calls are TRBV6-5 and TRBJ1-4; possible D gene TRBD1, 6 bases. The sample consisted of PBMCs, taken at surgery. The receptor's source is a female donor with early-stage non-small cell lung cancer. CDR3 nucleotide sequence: TGTGCCAGCAGTTTAACGCAGGGGAATGAAAAACTGTTTTTT. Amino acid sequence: CASSLTQGNEKLFF.